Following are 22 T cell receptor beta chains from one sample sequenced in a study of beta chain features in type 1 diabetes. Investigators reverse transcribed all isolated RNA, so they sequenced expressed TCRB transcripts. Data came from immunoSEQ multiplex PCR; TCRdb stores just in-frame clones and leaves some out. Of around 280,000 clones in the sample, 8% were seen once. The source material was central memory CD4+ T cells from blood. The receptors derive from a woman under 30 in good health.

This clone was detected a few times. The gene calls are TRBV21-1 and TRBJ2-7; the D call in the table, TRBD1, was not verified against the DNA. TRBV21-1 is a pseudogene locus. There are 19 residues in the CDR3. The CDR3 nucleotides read TGTGCCAGCAGCAAAGCGCTTTCGACCAGACAGGGTTGGTCCTACGAGCAGTACGTC. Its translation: CASSKALSTRQGWSYEQYV.

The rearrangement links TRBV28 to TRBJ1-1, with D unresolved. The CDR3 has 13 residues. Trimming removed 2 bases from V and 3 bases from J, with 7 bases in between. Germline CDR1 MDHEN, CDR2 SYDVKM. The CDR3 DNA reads TGTGCCAGCAGTTTACCGGGAGACACTGAAGCTTTCTTT. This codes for CASSLPGDTEAFF.

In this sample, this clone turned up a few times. CDR3 amino acids: CASSLNPQGYEQYF. Written as DNA, the CDR3 is TGTGCCAGCAGCCTAAATCCACAGGGATACGAGCAGTACTTC. The chain uses TRBV9 and TRBJ2-5, with a weak D call TRBD1 (6 bases). The J call is in doubt because the DNA end fits TRBJ2-7 better. The CDR3 loop spans 14 amino acids. The germline gives CDR1 SGDLS, CDR2 YYNGEE.

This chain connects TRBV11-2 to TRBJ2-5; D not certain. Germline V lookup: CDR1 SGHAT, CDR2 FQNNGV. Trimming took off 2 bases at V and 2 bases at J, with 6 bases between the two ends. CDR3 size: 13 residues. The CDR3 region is CASSLTWQETQYF. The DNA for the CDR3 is TGTGCCAGCAGCTTAACTTGGCAAGAGACCCAGTACTTC.

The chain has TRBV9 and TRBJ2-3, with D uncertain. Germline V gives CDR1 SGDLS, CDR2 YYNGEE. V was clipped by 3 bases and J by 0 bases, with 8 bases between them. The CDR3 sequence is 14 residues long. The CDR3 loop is CASSGRVSTDTQYF. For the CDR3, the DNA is TGTGCCAGCAGCGGTCGCGTAAGCACAGATACGCAGTATTTT.

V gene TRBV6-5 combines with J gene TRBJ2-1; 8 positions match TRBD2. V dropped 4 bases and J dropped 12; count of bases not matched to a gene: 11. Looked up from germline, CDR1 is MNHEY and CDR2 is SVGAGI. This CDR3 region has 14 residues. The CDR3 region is CASSSTRTSIRQFF. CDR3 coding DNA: TGTGCCAGCAGTTCTACTCGGACTAGCATAAGGCAGTTCTTC.

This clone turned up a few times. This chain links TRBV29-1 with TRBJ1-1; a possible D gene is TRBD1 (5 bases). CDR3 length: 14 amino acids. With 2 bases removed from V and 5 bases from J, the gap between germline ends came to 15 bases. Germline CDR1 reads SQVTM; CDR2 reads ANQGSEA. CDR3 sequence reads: CSVEKGAGWTEAFF. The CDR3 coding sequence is TGCAGCGTTGAAAAAGGGGCCGGGTGGACTGAAGCTTTCTTT.

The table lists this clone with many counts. As DNA, the CDR3 is TGTGCCAGTTCTTTCTGGACAGAGACAGGGGCCAACGTCCTGACTTTC. Amino acid sequence: CASSFWTETGANVLTF. The rearrangement links TRBV19 to TRBJ2-6; D possibly corresponds to TRBD1 (6 bases). Germline V gene data show CDR1 as LNHDA and CDR2 as SQIVND (reference sequence). The CDR3 is 16 residues long. V was clipped by 8 bases and J by 4 bases, with 18 bases between them.

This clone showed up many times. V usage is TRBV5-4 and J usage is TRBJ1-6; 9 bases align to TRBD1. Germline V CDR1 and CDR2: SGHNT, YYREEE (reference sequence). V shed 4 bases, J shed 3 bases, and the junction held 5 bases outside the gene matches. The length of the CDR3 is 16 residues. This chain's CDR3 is CASSPQTGGYNSPLHF. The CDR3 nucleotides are TGTGCCAGCAGCCCTCAGACAGGGGGCTATAATTCACCCCTCCACTTT.

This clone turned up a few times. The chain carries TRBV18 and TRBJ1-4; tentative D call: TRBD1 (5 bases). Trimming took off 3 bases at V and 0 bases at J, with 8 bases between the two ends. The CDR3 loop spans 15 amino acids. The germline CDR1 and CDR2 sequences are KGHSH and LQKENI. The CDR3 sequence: CASSPGHATNEKLFF. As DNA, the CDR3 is TGTGCCAGCTCACCCGGACACGCAACTAATGAAAAACTGTTTTTT.

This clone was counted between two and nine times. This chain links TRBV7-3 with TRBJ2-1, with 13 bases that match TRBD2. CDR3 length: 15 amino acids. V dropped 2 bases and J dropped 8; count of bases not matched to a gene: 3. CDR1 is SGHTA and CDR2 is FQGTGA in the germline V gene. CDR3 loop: CASSLGGLAGDEQFF. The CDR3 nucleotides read TGTGCCAGCAGCTTAGGTGGACTAGCGGGGGATGAGCAGTTCTTC.

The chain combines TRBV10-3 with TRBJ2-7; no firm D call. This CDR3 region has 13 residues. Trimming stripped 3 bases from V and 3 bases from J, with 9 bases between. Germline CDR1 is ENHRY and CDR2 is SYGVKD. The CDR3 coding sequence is TGTGCCATCAGTGAAGAAAGAGACTACGAGCAGTACGTC. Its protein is CAISEERDYEQYV.

The CDR3 region is CASSQDRRQGAGNIQYF. CDR3 nucleotide sequence: TGCGCCAGCAGCCAAGATAGAAGACAGGGGGCTGGAAACATTCAGTACTTC. The rearrangement uses TRBV4-1 and TRBJ2-4; 10 nucleotides agree with TRBD1. The CDR3 contains 17 residues. Losses at the gene ends were 0 bases for V and 6 bases for J; bases not matched to a gene: 8. Germline V lookup: CDR1 MGHRA, CDR2 YSYEKL.

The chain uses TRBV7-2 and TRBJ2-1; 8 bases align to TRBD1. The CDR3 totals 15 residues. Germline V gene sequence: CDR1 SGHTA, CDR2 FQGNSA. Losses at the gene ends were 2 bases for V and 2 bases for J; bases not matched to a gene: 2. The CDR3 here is CASSLQGATYNEQFF. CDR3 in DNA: TGTGCCAGCAGCTTACAGGGGGCTACCTACAATGAGCAGTTCTTC. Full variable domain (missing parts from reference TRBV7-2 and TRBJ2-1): GAGVSQSPSNKVTEKGKDVELRCDPISGHTALYWYRQSLGQGLEFLIYFQGNSAPDKSGLPSDRFSAERTGGSVSTLTIQRTQQEDSAVYLCASSLQGATYNEQFFGPGTRLTVL.

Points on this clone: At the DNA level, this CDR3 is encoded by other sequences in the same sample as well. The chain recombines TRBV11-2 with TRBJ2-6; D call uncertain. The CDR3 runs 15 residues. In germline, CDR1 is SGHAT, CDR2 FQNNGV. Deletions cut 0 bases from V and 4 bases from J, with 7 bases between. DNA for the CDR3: TGTGCCAGCAGCTTAGAAGGGTCCGGGGCCAACGTCCTGACTTTC. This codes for CASSLEGSGANVLTF.

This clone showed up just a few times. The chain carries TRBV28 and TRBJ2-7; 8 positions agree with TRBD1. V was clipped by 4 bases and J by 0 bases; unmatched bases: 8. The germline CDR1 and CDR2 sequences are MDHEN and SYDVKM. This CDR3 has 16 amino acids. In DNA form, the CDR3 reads TGTGCCAGCAGTTACGCTGTAACAGGGGGCTCCTACGAGCAGTACTTC. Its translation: CASSYAVTGGSYEQYF.

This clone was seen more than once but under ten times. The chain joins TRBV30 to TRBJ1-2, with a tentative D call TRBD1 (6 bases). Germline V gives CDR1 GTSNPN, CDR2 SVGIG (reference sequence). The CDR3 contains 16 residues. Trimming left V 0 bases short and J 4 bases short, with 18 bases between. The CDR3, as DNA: TGTGCCTGGAGTGTACGGGGCGGGGGCCTGGGCTATGGCTACACCTTC. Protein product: CAWSVRGGGLGYGYTF. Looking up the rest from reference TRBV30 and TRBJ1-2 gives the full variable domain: SQTIHQWPATLVQPVGSPLSLECTVEGTSNPNLYWYRQAAGRGLQLLFYSVGIGQISSEVPQNLSASRPQDRQFILSSKKLLLSDSGFYLCAWSVRGGGLGYGYTFGSGTRLTVV.

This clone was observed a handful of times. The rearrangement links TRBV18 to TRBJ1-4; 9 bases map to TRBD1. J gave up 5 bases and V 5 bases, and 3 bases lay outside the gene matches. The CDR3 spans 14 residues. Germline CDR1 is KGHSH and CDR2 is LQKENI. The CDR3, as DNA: TGTGCCAGCTCAGCGGGACAGGGCAATGAAAAACTGTTTTTT. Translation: CASSAGQGNEKLFF.

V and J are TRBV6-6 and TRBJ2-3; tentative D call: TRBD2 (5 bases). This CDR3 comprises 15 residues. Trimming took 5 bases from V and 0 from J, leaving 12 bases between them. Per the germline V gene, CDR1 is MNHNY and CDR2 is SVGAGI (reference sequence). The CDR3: CASSGGLTSTDTQYF. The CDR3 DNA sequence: TGTGCCAGCAGTGGCGGACTTACTAGCACAGATACGCAGTATTTT.

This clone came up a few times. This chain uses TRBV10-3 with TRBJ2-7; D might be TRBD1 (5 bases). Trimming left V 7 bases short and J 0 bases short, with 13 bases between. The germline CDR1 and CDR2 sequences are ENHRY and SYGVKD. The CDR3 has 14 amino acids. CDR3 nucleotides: TGTGCCATCAAATCGCCAGGGAACTCCTACGAGCAGTACTTC. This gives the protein CAIKSPGNSYEQYF.

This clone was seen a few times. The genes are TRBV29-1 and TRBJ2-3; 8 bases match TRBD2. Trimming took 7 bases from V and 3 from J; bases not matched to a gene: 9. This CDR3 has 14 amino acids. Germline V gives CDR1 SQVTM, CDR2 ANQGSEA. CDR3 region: CSGLTSGLTDTQYF. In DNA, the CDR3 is TGCAGCGGCCTCACTAGCGGACTAACAGATACGCAGTATTTT.

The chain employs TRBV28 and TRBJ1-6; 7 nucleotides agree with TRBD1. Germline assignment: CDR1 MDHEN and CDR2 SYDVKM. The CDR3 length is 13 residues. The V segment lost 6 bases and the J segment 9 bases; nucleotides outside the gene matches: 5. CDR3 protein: CASSRDRASPLHF. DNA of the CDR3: TGTGCCAGCAGCCGAGACAGGGCTTCACCCCTCCACTTT. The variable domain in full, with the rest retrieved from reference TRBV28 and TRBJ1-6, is DVKVTQSSRYLVKRTGEKVFLECVQDMDHENMFWYRQDPGLGLRLIYFSYDVKMKEKGDIPEGYSVSREKKERFSLILESASTNQTSMYLCASSRDRASPLHFGNGTRLTVT.